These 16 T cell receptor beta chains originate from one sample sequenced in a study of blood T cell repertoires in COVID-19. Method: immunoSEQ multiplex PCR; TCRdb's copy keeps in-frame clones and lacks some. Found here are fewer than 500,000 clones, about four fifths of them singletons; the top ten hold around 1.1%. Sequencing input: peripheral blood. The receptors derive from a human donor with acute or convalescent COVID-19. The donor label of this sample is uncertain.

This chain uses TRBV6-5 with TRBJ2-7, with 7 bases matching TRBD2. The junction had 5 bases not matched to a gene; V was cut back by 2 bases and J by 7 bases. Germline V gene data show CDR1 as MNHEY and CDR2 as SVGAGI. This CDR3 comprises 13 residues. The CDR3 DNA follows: TGTGCCAGCAGTTACGGCGGGAGTAGTGAGCAGTACTTC. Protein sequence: CASSYGGSSEQYF.

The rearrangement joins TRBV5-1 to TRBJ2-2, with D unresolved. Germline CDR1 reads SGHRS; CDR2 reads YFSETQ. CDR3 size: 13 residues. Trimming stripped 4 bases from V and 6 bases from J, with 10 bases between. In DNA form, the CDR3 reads TGCGCCAGCAGCCCGAGCGAAGCCGGGGAGCTGTTTTTT. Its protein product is CASSPSEAGELFF.

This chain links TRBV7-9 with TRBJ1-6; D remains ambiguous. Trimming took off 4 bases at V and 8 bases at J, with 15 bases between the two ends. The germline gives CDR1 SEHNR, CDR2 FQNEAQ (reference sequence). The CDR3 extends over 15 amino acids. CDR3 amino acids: CASSYTTGLYSPLHF. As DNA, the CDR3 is TGTGCCAGCAGCTACACAACCGGGTTATATTCACCCCTCCACTTT.

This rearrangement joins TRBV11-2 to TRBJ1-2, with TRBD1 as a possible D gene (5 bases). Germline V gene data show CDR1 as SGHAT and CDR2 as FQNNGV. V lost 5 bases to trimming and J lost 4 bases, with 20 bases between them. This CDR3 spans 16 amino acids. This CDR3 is CASSAPGGTTLYGYTF. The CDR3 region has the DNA TGTGCCAGCAGCGCACCCGGCGGGACCACCCTCTATGGCTACACCTTC.

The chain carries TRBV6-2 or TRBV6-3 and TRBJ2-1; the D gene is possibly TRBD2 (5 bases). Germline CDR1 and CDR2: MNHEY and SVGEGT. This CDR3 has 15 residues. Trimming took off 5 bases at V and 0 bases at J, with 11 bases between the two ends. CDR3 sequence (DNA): TGTGCCAGCAGTAAAGAAGGGAGCTCCTACAATGAGCAGTTCTTC. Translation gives CASSKEGSSYNEQFF.

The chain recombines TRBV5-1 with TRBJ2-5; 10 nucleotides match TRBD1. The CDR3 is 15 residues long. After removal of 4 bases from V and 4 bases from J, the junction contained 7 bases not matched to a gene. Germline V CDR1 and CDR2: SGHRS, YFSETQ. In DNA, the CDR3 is TGCGCCAGCAGCATCCGACAGGGGGCTTTAGAGACCCAGTACTTC. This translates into CASSIRQGALETQYF.

CDR3 sequence reads: CASSPVAQTNNEQFF. The CDR3 region has the DNA TGCGCCAGCAGCCCAGTGGCCCAGACAAACAATGAGCAGTTCTTC. The chain recombines TRBV5-1 with TRBJ2-1; D is undetermined. V lost 4 bases and J 5 bases, leaving 16 bases between the germline ends. The length of the CDR3 is 15 residues. Germline V gives CDR1 SGHRS, CDR2 YFSETQ.

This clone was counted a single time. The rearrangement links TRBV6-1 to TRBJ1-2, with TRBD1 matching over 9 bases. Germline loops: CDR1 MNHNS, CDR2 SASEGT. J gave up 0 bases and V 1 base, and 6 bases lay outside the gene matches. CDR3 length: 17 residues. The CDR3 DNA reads TGTGCCAGCAGTGAAGACTGGAGGGACAGGGCTAACTATGGCTACACCTTC. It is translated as CASSEDWRDRANYGYTF.

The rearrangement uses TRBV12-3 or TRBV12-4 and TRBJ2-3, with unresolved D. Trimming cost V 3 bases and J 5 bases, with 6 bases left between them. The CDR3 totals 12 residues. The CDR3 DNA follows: TGTGCCAGCAGTTTTTATCGAGATACGCAGTATTTT. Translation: CASSFYRDTQYF.

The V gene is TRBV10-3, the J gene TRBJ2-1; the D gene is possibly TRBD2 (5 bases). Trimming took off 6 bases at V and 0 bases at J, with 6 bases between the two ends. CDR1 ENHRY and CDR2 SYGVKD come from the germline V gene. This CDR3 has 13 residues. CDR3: CAIRSGSYNEQFF. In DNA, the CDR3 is TGTGCCATCAGAAGCGGCTCCTACAATGAGCAGTTCTTC.

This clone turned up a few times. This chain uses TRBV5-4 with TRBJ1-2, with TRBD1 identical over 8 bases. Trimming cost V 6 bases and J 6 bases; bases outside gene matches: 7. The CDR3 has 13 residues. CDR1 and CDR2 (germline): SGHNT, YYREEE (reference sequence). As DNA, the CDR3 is TGTGCCAGCAAGAATGACAGGGGCAATGGCTACACCTTC. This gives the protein CASKNDRGNGYTF.

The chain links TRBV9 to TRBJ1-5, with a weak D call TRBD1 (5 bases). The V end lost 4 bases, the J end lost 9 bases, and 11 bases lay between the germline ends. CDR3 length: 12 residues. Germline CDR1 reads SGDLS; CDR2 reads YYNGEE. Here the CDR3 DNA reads TGTGCCAGCAGCCCCCGGGGGGGGCCCCAGCATTTT. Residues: CASSPRGGPQHF.

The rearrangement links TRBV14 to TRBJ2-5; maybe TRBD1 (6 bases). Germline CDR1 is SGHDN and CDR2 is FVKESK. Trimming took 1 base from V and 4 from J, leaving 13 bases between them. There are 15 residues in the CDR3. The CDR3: CASSQVLGAGETQYF. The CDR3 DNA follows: TGTGCCAGCAGCCAAGTGTTGGGGGCAGGAGAGACCCAGTACTTC.

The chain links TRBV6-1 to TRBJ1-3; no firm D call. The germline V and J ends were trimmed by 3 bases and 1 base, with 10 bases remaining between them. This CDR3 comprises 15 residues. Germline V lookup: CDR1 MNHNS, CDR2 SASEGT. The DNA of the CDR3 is TGTGCCAGCAGTGACAGGAGGAATTCTGGAAACACCATATATTTT. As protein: CASSDRRNSGNTIYF.

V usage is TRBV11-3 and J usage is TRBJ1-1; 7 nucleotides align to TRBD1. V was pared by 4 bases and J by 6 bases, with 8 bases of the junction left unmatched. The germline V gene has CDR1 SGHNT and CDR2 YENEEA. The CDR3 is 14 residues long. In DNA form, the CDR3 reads TGTGCCAGCAGCTCGCGGGCGGGGACAGCTGAAGCTTTCTTT. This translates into CASSSRAGTAEAFF.

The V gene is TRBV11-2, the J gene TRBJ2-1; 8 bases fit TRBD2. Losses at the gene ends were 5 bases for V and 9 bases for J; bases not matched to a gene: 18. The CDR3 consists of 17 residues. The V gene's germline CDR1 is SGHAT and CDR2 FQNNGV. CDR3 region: CASSLPSPGLGPSEQFF. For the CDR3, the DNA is TGTGCCAGCAGCCTTCCTTCCCCGGGACTAGGCCCAAGTGAGCAGTTCTTC.